These 9 T cell receptor beta chains share one sample of origin, sequenced in a study of PD-1 blockade in mismatch repair-deficient tumors. Clones were read by immunoSEQ multiplex PCR, and TCRdb kept only the in-frame ones, dropping some. Here the sample spans some 21,000 clones, approximately 80% being singletons. Sequenced here: PBMCs, sampled 52 weeks after starting pembrolizumab. The receptor set was obtained from an adult with mismatch repair-deficient cancer.

The rearrangement uses TRBV9 and TRBJ1-3; D gene ambiguous. Trimming pared 1 base from V and 3 bases from J, leaving 11 bases between. From germline, CDR1 is SGDLS and CDR2 YYNGEE. The CDR3 is made up of 15 amino acids. CDR3 sequence: CASSVRGRDGNTIYF. CDR3 nucleotides: TGTGCCAGCAGCGTAAGAGGGCGGGATGGAAACACCATATATTTT.

The V call is TRBV27, the J call TRBJ2-1, with TRBD2 matching 10 bases. Germline V CDR1 and CDR2: MNHEY, SMNVEV (reference sequence). V was clipped by 6 bases and J by 5 bases; unmatched bases: 1. There are 13 residues in the CDR3. The CDR3 protein is CASRLAGDNEQFF. As DNA, the CDR3 is TGTGCCAGCAGGCTAGCGGGAGACAATGAGCAGTTCTTC.

For the CDR3, the DNA is TGTGCCAGCAGTGTCTACAGGGGTGAGTGGGCCCTCGAGCAGTACTTC. Translating gives CASSVYRGEWALEQYF. This rearrangement joins TRBV6-1 to TRBJ2-7, with 7 bases that match TRBD1. Unmatched junction bases numbered 15, after V lost 4 bases and J lost 6 bases. The CDR3 is 16 amino acids. CDR1 is MNHNS and CDR2 is SASEGT in the germline V gene.

The V and J genes are TRBV11-2 and TRBJ2-2; 8 nucleotides match TRBD2. Germline CDR1 and CDR2: SGHAT and FQNNGV. This CDR3 spans 13 amino acids. The V and J ends lost 5 bases and 6 bases, in that order; junction bases with no gene match: 2. As DNA, the CDR3 is TGTGCCAGCAGCCCACTAGCGGCCGGGGAGCTGTTTTTT. Translating gives CASSPLAAGELFF.

The chain carries TRBV7-9 and TRBJ1-6; the match to TRBD1 covers 7 bases. Germline CDR1 is SEHNR and CDR2 is FQNEAQ (reference sequence). This CDR3 has 17 residues. Trimming took 3 bases from V and 0 from J; bases not matched to a gene: 5. The CDR3 loop is CASSFQGESSYNSPLHF. The CDR3 DNA follows: TGTGCCAGCAGCTTCCAGGGGGAGAGCTCCTATAATTCACCCCTCCACTTT. The whole variable domain, filled in from reference TRBV7-9 and TRBJ1-6, reads DTGVSQNPRHKITKRGQNVTFRCDPISEHNRLYWYRQTLGQGPEFLTYFQNEAQLEKSRLLSDRFSAERPKGSFSTLEIQRTEQGDSAMYLCASSFQGESSYNSPLHFGNGTRLTVT.

This clone was observed once. The CDR3 coding sequence is TGTGCCACCAGCAGAGACGGACGGGGGAGTGCTAACTATGGCTACACCTTC. Translating gives CATSRDGRGSANYGYTF. This chain connects TRBV15 to TRBJ1-2; TRBD1 is a possible D gene (5 bases). Trimming took off 0 bases at V and 0 bases at J, with 14 bases between the two ends. Germline CDR1 and CDR2: LNHNV and YYDKDF (reference sequence). The CDR3 covers 17 residues.

This clone appeared a few times. The chain recombines TRBV19 with TRBJ2-7, with 9 bases that match TRBD2. The trim removed 1 base at V and 2 bases at J, leaving 3 bases unmatched. CDR3 length equals 15 residues. Per germline, CDR1 LNHDA and CDR2 SQIVND (reference sequence). Here the CDR3 reads CASSIVRGGAYEQYF. The CDR3 DNA reads as TGTGCCAGTAGTATAGTGCGGGGGGGGGCCTACGAGCAGTACTTC.

V is TRBV19 and J is TRBJ2-2, with D perhaps matching TRBD1 (5 bases). This CDR3 comprises 12 residues. Germline lookup yields CDR1 LNHDA and CDR2 SQIVND (reference sequence). V was shortened by 6 bases and J by 8 bases, with 10 bases between the two germline ends. The DNA of the CDR3 is TGTGCCAGTAGGACACAGGCTGGGGAGCTGTTTTTT. It translates to CASRTQAGELFF.

This chain uses TRBV5-4 with TRBJ2-5; no clear D gene. CDR3 length equals 13 residues. The germline V gene has CDR1 SGHNT and CDR2 YYREEE (reference sequence). Trimming cost V 0 bases and J 3 bases, with 6 bases left between them. The CDR3 reads CASSLVLEETQYF. The CDR3 DNA reads as TGTGCCAGCAGCTTGGTGCTAGAAGAGACCCAGTACTTC.